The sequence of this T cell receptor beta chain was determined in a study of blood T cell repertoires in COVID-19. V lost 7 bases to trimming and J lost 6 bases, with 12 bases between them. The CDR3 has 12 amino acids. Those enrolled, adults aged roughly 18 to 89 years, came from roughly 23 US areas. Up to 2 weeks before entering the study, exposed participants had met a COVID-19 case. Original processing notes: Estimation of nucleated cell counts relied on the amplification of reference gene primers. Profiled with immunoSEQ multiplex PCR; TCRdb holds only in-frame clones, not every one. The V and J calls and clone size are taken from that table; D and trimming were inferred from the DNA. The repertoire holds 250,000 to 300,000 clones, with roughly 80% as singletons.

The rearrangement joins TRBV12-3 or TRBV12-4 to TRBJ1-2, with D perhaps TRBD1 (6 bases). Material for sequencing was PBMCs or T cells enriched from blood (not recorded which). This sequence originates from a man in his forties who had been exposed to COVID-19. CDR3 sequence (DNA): TGTGCCAGCATCTCGTCAGGGGATGGCTACACCTTC. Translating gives CASISSGDGYTF.